The clone carrying this T cell receptor beta chain was recorded a few times. Mouse gene names and germline throughout. The sequenced fragment ends 1 residue before the CDR3 boundary, so the rest is inferred from the germline J gene. These data come from a study of tissue T cells after allogeneic stem cell transplantation. The V gene lost 0 bases and the J gene lost 0 bases, with 5 bases spanning the gap. The CDR3 has 14 amino acids. CDR1 is SGHSN and CDR2 is HYEKVE in the germline V gene. Libraries were prepared by immunoSEQ multiplex PCR; TCRdb keeps only in-frame clonotypes and omits some of them. The top ten hold roughly two fifths of the sample, which has over 5,500 clones, over 45% seen once. As for time point: mouse harvest day 14 after allogeneic transplant. Mouse grafts combined 10^7 T-cell-depleted bone marrow cells with 10^6 splenic CD5+ T cells. Mice had MHC-mismatched B6 into BALB/c GVHD, sampled day 7 or 14.

This chain connects TRBV12-1 to TRBJ1-3; D is unclear. This clonotype originated in a female BALB/c mouse given C57BL/6 T cells with graft-versus-host disease after an allogeneic hematopoietic cell transplant. Sequenced material: gut tissue. The CDR3 DNA, read in part, is TGTGCCAGCTCTCTCGAGAATTCTGGAAATACGCTCTAT. This sequence encodes CASSLENSGNTLY. The CDR3 as a whole reads CASSLENSGNTLYF.